This T cell receptor beta chain was sequenced in a study of CD4 T cells in relation to SARS-CoV-2 and coronaviruses. This clone has only a few counts. Its antigen is not identified. Only in-frame clones appear in the TCRdb table, and some are missing; sequencing was by immunoSEQ multiplex PCR. Seen here are about 21,000 clones, 70% to 75% observed once, and the top ten hold 21%. CD4+ T cells from unexposed donors were obtained before the COVID-19 pandemic (2011-2018). The cells were cultured for under 13 days before CD4+ T cells were isolated. As cell numbers allowed, unexposed-donor CD4+ T cells faced SARS-CoV-2 S/N and four cold-coronavirus spikes. Cultures received half-medium IL-2 refreshes on days 3 and 7. The source of this sequence is a human donor in good health. The sample taken for sequencing was CD4+ T cells from PBMCs, cultured in vitro.

The CDR3 loop is CASSLGATHNEQFF. DNA for the CDR3: TGTGCCAGCAGCTTAGGGGCCACCCACAATGAGCAGTTCTTC. The gene calls are TRBV11-3 and TRBJ2-1; no firm D call. Trimming left V 1 base short and J 5 bases short, with 9 bases between. The CDR3 runs 14 residues. Germline CDR1 SGHNT, CDR2 YENEEA.